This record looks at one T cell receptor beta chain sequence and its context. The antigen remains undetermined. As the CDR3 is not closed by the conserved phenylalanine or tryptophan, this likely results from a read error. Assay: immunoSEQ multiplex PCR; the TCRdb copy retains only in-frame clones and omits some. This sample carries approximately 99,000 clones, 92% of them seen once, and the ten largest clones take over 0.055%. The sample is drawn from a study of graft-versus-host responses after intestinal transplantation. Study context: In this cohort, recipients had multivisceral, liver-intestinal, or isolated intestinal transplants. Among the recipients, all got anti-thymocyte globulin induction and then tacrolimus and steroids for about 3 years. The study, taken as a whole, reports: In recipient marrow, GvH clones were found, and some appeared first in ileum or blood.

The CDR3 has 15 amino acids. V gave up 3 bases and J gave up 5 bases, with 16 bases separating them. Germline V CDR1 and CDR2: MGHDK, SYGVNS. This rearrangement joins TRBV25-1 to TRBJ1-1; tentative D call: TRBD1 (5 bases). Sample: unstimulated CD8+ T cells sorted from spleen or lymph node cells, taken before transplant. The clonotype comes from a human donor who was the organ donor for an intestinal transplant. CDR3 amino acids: CASSDGGTSGTEAFL. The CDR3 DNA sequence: TGTGCCAGCAGTGACGGGGGAACGAGTGGGACTGAAGCTTTCCTT.